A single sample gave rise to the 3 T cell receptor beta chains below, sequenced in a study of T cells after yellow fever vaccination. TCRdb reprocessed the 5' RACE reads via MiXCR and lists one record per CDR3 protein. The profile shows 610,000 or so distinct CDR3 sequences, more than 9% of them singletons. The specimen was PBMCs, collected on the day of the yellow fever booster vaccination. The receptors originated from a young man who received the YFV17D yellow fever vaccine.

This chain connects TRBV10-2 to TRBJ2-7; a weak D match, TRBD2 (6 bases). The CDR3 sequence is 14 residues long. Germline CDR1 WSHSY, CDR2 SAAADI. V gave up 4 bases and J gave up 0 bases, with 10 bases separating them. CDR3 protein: CASSGLARSYEQYF. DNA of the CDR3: TGCGCCAGCAGTGGGCTAGCGCGCTCCTACGAGCAGTACTTC.

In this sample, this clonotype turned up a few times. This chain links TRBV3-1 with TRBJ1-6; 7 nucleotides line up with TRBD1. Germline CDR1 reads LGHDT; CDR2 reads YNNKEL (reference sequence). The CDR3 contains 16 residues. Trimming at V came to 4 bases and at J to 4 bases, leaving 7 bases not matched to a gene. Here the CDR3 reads CASSRKGQIYNSPLHF. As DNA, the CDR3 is TGTGCCAGCAGCCGAAAGGGACAGATTTATAATTCACCCCTCCACTTT. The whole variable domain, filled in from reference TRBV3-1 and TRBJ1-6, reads DTAVSQTPKYLVTQMGNDKSIKCEQNLGHDTMYWYKQDSKKFLKIMFSYNNKELIINETVPNRFSPKSPDKAHLNLHINSLELGDSAVYFCASSRKGQIYNSPLHFGNGTRLTVT.

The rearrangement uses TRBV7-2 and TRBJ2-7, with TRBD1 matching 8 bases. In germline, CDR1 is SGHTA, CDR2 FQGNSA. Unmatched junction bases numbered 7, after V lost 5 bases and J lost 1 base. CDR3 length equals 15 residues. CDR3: CASSTYDRGSYEQYF. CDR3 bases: TGTGCCAGCAGCACCTACGACAGGGGTTCCTACGAGCAGTACTTC.